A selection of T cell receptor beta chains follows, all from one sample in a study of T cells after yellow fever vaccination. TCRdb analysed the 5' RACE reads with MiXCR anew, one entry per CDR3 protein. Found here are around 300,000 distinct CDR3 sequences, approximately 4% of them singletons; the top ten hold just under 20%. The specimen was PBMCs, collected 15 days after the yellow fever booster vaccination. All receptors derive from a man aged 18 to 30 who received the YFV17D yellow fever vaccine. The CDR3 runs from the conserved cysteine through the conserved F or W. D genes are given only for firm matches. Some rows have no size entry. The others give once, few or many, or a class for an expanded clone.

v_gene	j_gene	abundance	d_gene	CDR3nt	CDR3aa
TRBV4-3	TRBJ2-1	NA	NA	TGCGCCAGCAGCCAAGATGCCCCACCTGAGCAGTTCTTC	CASSQDAPPEQFF
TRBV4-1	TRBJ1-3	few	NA	TGCGCCAGCAGCCAAGATAGTCCGGGGGCATACGGAAACACCATATATTTT	CASSQDSPGAYGNTIYF
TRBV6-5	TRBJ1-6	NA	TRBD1	TGTGCCAGCAGTAACCATCGACAGGGGAATAATTCACCCCTCCACTTT	CASSNHRQGNNSPLHF
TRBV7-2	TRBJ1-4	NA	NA	TGTGCCAGCAGTCTGGACTGGGGGGGTGAAAAACTGTTTTTT	CASSLDWGGEKLFF
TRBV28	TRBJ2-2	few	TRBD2	TGTGCCAGCCGGCGAATTAGCGGGGGCGGGTCCGGGGAGCTGTTTTTT	CASRRISGGGSGELFF
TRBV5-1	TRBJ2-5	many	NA	TGCGCCAGCAGCTTCATTCCCGGGGACGGGGAAGAGACCCAGTACTTC	CASSFIPGDGEETQYF
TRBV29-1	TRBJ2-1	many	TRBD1	TGCAGCGTGCCGGACAGGGGCCGGTGGAATGAGCAGTTCTTC	CSVPDRGRWNEQFF
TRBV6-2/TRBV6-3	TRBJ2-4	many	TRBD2	TGTGCCAGCAGTTGGCGGGGGGGAACAATAGCCAAAAACATTCAGTACTTC	CASSWRGGTIAKNIQYF
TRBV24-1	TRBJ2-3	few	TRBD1	TGTGCCACCAGTGACAGGACAGGGGACACCACAGATACGCAGTATTTT	CATSDRTGDTTDTQYF
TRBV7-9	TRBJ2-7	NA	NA	TGTGCCAGCATCCCAATCGGGGTGAACGAGCAGTACTTC	CASIPIGVNEQYF
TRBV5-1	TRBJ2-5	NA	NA	TGCGCCAGCAGCTTGGTGGGGGTGTCGGGGCAAGAGACCCAGTACTTC	CASSLVGVSGQETQYF
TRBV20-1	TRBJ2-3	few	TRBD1	TGCAGTGCTAGAGAAGGGACAGGGGCCGATACGCAGTATTTT	CSAREGTGADTQYF
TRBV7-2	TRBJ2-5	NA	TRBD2	TGTGCCAGCAGCCCTTGGACTAGACCTCAAGAGACCCAGTACTTC	CASSPWTRPQETQYF
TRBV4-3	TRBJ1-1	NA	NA	TGCGCCAGCAGCCAAGAAGGGAGGCGCTGGAACACTGAAGCTTTCTTT	CASSQEGRRWNTEAFF
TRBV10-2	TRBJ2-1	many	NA	TGCGCCAGCAGTGCTGGTTATGTTGAGCAGTTCTTC	CASSAGYVEQFF
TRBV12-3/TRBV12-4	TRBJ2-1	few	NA	TGTGCCAGCAGTTTTCGGGCGGGGACCTCCTACAATGAGCAGTTCTTC	CASSFRAGTSYNEQFF
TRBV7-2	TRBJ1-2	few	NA	TGTGCCAGCAGCCAGCGACGGCATGGCTACACCTTC	CASSQRRHGYTF
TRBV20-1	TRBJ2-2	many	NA	TGCAGTGCTAGGACGGGGGATGACGGGGAGCTGTTTTTT	CSARTGDDGELFF
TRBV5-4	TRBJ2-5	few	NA	TGTGCCAGCAGAGGGGGTCTATCCCAAGAGACCCAGTACTTC	CASRGGLSQETQYF
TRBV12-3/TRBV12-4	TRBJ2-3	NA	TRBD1	TGTGCCAGCGGGACAGGTGAAACAGATACGCAGTATTTT	CASGTGETDTQYF
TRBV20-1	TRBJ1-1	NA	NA	TGCAGTGCTAGATCTGGGACCTTGAACACTGAAGCTTTCTTT	CSARSGTLNTEAFF
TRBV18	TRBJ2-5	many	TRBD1	TGTGCCAGCTCACCACCGAGCAGGGGGCCGCAAGAGACCCAGTACTTC	CASSPPSRGPQETQYF
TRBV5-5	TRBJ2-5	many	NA	TGTGCCAGCAGCCCGCCCCCAGGGTGGGCCTACCAAGAGACCCAGTACTTC	CASSPPPGWAYQETQYF
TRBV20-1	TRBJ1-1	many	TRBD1	TGCAGTGCTTGGGGACAGGGAAGGGGGGACACTGAAGCTTTCTTT	CSAWGQGRGDTEAFF